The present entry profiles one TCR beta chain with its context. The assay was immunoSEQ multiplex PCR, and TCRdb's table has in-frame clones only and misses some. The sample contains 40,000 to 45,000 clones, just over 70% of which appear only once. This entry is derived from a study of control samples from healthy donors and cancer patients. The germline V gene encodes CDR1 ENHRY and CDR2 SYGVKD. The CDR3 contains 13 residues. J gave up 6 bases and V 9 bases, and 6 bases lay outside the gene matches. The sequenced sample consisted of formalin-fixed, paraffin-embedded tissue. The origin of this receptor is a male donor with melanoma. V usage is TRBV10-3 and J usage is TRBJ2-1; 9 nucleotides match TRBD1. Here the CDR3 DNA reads TGTGCCATGGGGACAGGGTCCCTCAATGAGCAGTTCTTC. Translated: CAMGTGSLNEQFF.